Presented here are 22 T cell receptor beta chains from one specimen sequenced in a study of T cell responses to AZD1222 COVID-19 vaccine. Clones were read by immunoSEQ multiplex PCR, and TCRdb kept only the in-frame ones, dropping some. The profile shows some 73,000 clones, 89% of them singletons. Sequencing used peripheral blood, obtained 28 days after the second AZD1222 dose. Receptor source: an adult who received the AZD1222 COVID-19 vaccine.

V usage is TRBV27 and J usage is TRBJ1-5; a weak D match, TRBD1 (5 bases). V dropped 3 bases and J dropped 2 bases, with 11 bases sitting between them. CDR3 length equals 15 residues. Germline-derived CDR1 and CDR2 are MNHEY and SMNVEV (reference sequence). The CDR3 DNA reads as TGTGCCAGCAGTTTTTGGGGGGTAGGCAATCAGCCCCAGCATTTT. Amino acid sequence: CASSFWGVGNQPQHF.

This sequence joins TRBV7-3 and TRBJ2-3; D gene uncertain. The length of the CDR3 is 13 residues. V was trimmed by 7 bases and J by 6 bases, leaving 14 bases between them. Germline CDR1 SGHTA, CDR2 FQGTGA. CDR3 in DNA: TGTGCCAGCAATTCCGACCCGACGGATACGCAGTATTTT. Translation gives CASNSDPTDTQYF.

This clone was counted a single time. V gene TRBV15 combines with J gene TRBJ2-3; 8 nucleotides agree with TRBD2. The V gene end was trimmed by 0 bases and the J gene end by 0 bases; junction bases not matched to a gene: 2. This CDR3 comprises 16 residues. CDR1 and CDR2 from the germline V gene are LNHNV and YYDKDF (reference sequence). The CDR3 protein is CATSREPSGSTDTQYF. DNA of the CDR3: TGTGCCACCAGCAGAGAGCCTAGCGGGAGCACAGATACGCAGTATTTT.

The chain is built from TRBV19 and TRBJ1-2, with 7 positions matching TRBD1. This CDR3 comprises 12 residues. The trim removed 6 bases at V and 8 bases at J, leaving 6 bases unmatched. The germline V gene has CDR1 LNHDA and CDR2 SQIVND (reference sequence). CDR3 nucleotides: TGTGCCAGTAGAAAACAGGGGAGAGGCTACACCTTC. Amino acid sequence: CASRKQGRGYTF.

This chain uses TRBV11-2 with TRBJ2-1; no clear D. Germline CDR1 SGHAT, CDR2 FQNNGV. The CDR3 runs to 15 residues. V lost 3 bases and J 4 bases, leaving 13 bases between the germline ends. The CDR3, as DNA: TGTGCCAGCAGCTTGGTACCCACTGGGTACAATGAGCAGTTCTTC. Protein sequence: CASSLVPTGYNEQFF.

The chain recombines TRBV5-1 with TRBJ1-6; 10 bases align to TRBD1. CDR3 length equals 15 residues. The V segment lost 4 bases and the J segment 9 bases; nucleotides outside the gene matches: 7. Germline loops: CDR1 SGHRS, CDR2 YFSETQ. Here the CDR3 reads CASSEGTGESSPLHF. CDR3 coding DNA: TGCGCCAGCAGCGAGGGGACAGGGGAGAGTTCACCCCTCCACTTT.

The chain links TRBV27 to TRBJ2-3, with 8 bases fitting TRBD1. This CDR3 has 16 amino acids. Germline-derived CDR1 and CDR2 are MNHEY and SMNVEV (reference sequence). Trimming took 1 base from V and 6 from J; bases not matched to a gene: 9. CDR3 region: CASSLLRTGSGDTQYF. DNA for the CDR3: TGTGCCAGCAGTTTATTAAGGACAGGGTCGGGGGATACGCAGTATTTT.

The chain links TRBV15 to TRBJ1-5; 9 bases are a match to TRBD1. The CDR3 has 15 residues. CDR1 and CDR2 from the germline V gene are LNHNV and YYDKDF (reference sequence). Trimming cost V 1 base and J 6 bases; bases outside gene matches: 4. The CDR3: CATSRGTGGSQPQHF. Here the CDR3 DNA reads TGTGCCACCAGCAGAGGCACAGGGGGCAGTCAGCCCCAGCATTTT. Based on the CDR3 plus reference TRBV15 and TRBJ1-5, the full variable domain is DAMVIQNPRYQVTQFGKPVTLSCSQTLNHNVMYWYQQKSSQAPKLLFHYYDKDFNNEADTPDNFQSRRPNTSFCFLDIRSPGLGDTAMYLCATSRGTGGSQPQHFGDGTRLSIL.

As DNA, the CDR3 is TGTGCCAGCAGCTTACTGGACAGACCGAACACTGAAGCTTTCTTT. It codes for CASSLLDRPNTEAFF. V is TRBV5-6 and J is TRBJ1-1; weak D call: TRBD1 (6 bases). The CDR3 extends over 15 amino acids. Germline V gene data show CDR1 as SGHDT and CDR2 as YYEEEE. The ends were cut back, 2 bases at V and 1 base at J, with 12 bases in the middle. Using reference TRBV5-6 and TRBJ1-1 for the parts outside the CDR3, the full variable domain is DAGVTQSPTHLIKTRGQQVTLRCSPKSGHDTVSWYQQALGQGPQFIFQYYEEEERQRGNFPDRFSGHQFPNYSSELNVNALLLGDSALYLCASSLLDRPNTEAFFGQGTRLTVV.

This chain links TRBV7-8 with TRBJ2-7, with 7 bases lining up with TRBD2. The length of the CDR3 is 14 residues. V was pared by 3 bases and J by 0 bases, with 2 bases of the junction left unmatched. Germline V gives CDR1 SGHVS, CDR2 FQNEAQ. CDR3 coding DNA: TGTGCCAGCAGCTTCCGGGACTACTCCTACGAGCAGTACGTC. This encodes CASSFRDYSYEQYV.

The V call is TRBV19, the J call TRBJ1-1; D unresolved. Germline loops: CDR1 LNHDA, CDR2 SQIVND (reference sequence). CDR3 length: 13 residues. Trimming removed 3 bases from V and 7 bases from J, with 12 bases in between. This CDR3 is CASSMGGSSEAFF. CDR3 nucleotides: TGTGCCAGTAGTATGGGAGGGTCGAGTGAAGCTTTCTTT.

The CDR3 region is CASSPTTVSPLHF. CDR3 DNA sequence: TGTGCCAGCAGCCCTACGACAGTCTCACCCCTCCACTTT. V gene TRBV4-2 combines with J gene TRBJ1-6, with D tentatively TRBD1 (5 bases). V lost 4 bases and J 10 bases, leaving 11 bases between the germline ends. CDR1 LGHNA and CDR2 YNFKEQ come from the germline V gene. The CDR3 spans 13 residues.

V usage is TRBV27 and J usage is TRBJ1-1; TRBD1 matches at 8 bases. With V trimmed by 7 bases and J by 5 bases, 6 bases remained unmatched. The CDR3 covers 13 residues. Germline lookup yields CDR1 MNHEY and CDR2 SMNVEV (reference sequence). The CDR3 DNA reads TGTGCCAGCACCACAGGGGGGAGGACTGAAGCTTTCTTT. It codes for CASTTGGRTEAFF.

This sequence joins TRBV24-1 and TRBJ2-3; a weak D match, TRBD2 (6 bases). Trimming removed 4 bases from V and 0 bases from J, with 10 bases in between. Looked up from germline, CDR1 is KGHDR and CDR2 is SFDVKD. The CDR3 runs to 15 residues. The CDR3 coding sequence is TGTGCCACCAGTGACACCGGGACTAGCACAGATACGCAGTATTTT. Its translation: CATSDTGTSTDTQYF.

The chain is built from TRBV6-2 or TRBV6-3 and TRBJ2-3; 11 bases are a match to TRBD2. V was pared by 4 bases and J by 5 bases, with 2 bases of the junction left unmatched. The germline gives CDR1 MNHEY, CDR2 SVGEGT. The CDR3 covers 14 residues. CDR3 region: CASSLAGGIDTQYF. The DNA of the CDR3 is TGTGCCAGCAGTTTAGCGGGAGGGATAGATACGCAGTATTTT.

The genes are TRBV10-3 and TRBJ1-1; 8 bases agree with TRBD1. The germline V gene encodes CDR1 ENHRY and CDR2 SYGVKD. This CDR3 contains 14 residues. V shed 6 bases, J shed 3 bases, and the junction held 6 bases outside the gene matches. CDR3 sequence (DNA): TGTGCCATCAGCAAGACAGGGGCGGACACTGAAGCTTTCTTT. Translated: CAISKTGADTEAFF.

The genes are TRBV19 and TRBJ2-7, with TRBD2 matching over 9 bases. Germline CDR1 and CDR2: LNHDA and SQIVND (reference sequence). Trimming took 8 bases from V and 2 from J; bases not matched to a gene: 22. This CDR3 has 19 residues. This CDR3 reads CASYFGGGLARFCTYEQYV. In DNA form, the CDR3 reads TGTGCCAGTTATTTCGGTGGGGGACTAGCTCGATTTTGCACCTACGAGCAGTACGTC.

This sequence joins TRBV28 and TRBJ1-2; D is possibly TRBD1 (6 bases). CDR1 and CDR2 from the germline V gene are MDHEN and SYDVKM. The CDR3 is 17 amino acids. The V and J ends lost 5 bases and 1 base respectively, with 20 bases between them. This chain's CDR3 is CASSPGAGPYFNYGYTF. The DNA for the CDR3 is TGTGCCAGCAGTCCGGGGGCGGGCCCATACTTTAACTATGGCTACACCTTC.

V is TRBV5-1 and J is TRBJ2-7, with D tentatively TRBD1 (7 bases). V gave up 0 bases and J gave up 5 bases, with 15 bases separating them. The CDR3 is made up of 15 amino acids. Germline assignment: CDR1 SGHRS and CDR2 YFSETQ. The CDR3 reads CASSLVGGGADEQYV. The CDR3 region has the DNA TGCGCCAGCAGCTTGGTAGGAGGGGGCGCAGACGAGCAGTACGTC.

The rearrangement uses TRBV5-1 and TRBJ1-4, with a tentative D call TRBD1 (5 bases). This CDR3 region has 15 residues. Trimming pared 5 bases from V and 8 bases from J, leaving 19 bases between. From germline, CDR1 is SGHRS and CDR2 YFSETQ. As DNA, the CDR3 is TGCGCCAGCAGTTCAAGCTCGGGGGTGGGAGAAAAACTGTTTTTT. This translates into CASSSSSGVGEKLFF.

The rearrangement links TRBV4-2 to TRBJ2-6; D could derive from TRBD1 or TRBD2 (5 bases each). The CDR3 loop spans 16 amino acids. Germline V gives CDR1 LGHNA, CDR2 YNFKEQ. V lost 3 bases, J lost 0 bases, and 9 bases lay in between. Here the CDR3 DNA reads TGTGCCAGCAGCCAGGGACCGACCTCTGGGGCCAACGTCCTGACTTTC. As protein: CASSQGPTSGANVLTF.

This clone has just one count. The CDR3 spells CATRGLASGAGEQFF. Here the CDR3 DNA reads TGTGCCACCAGGGGACTAGCTTCGGGGGCAGGTGAGCAGTTCTTC. V is TRBV19 and J is TRBJ2-1; 9 bases map to TRBD2. CDR1 is LNHDA, CDR2 SQIVND, per germline (reference sequence). Losses at the gene ends were 10 bases for V and 9 bases for J; bases not matched to a gene: 16. The CDR3 runs 15 residues.